The clone carrying this TCR beta chain has just a few counts. Its antigen is as yet unknown. This sample stems from a study of T cells in Graves' hyperthyroidism and ophthalmopathy. Regarding the study as a whole: Also found in blood were most expanded thyroid clonotypes above 0.001.

Amplified TCR beta CDR3 regions derived from RNA transcripts. A set of HTBI primers served as the primers for a first-round RT-PCR of the TCR CDR3. TCRdb itself ran the multiplex PCR reads through MiXCR, one entry per CDR3 protein. Here the sample spans hundreds of thousands of distinct CDR3 sequences, around 17% being singletons. Germline assignment: CDR1 DFQATT and CDR2 SNEGSKA (reference sequence). The CDR3 is 14 residues long. The V segment lost 5 bases and the J segment 8 bases; nucleotides outside the gene matches: 10. The chain has TRBV20-1 and TRBJ2-4, with 9 bases lining up with TRBD2. The TCR was taken from a woman aged 18-29 years with Graves' ophthalmopathy. What was sequenced was blood. The CDR3, as DNA: TGCAGTGCTGATAGCGGGAGCCTGGGGGACATTCAGTACTTC. Translation gives CSADSGSLGDIQYF.